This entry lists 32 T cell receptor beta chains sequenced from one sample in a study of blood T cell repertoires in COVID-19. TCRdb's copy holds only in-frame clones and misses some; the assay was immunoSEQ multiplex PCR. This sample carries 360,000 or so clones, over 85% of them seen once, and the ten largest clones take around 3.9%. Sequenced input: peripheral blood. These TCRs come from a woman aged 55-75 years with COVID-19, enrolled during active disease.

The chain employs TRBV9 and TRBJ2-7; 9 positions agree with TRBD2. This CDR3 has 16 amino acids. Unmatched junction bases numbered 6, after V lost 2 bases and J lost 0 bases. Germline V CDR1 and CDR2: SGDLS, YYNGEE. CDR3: CASSVGSGGSSYEQYF. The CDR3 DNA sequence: TGTGCCAGCAGCGTCGGGAGCGGGGGGAGCTCCTACGAGCAGTACTTC.

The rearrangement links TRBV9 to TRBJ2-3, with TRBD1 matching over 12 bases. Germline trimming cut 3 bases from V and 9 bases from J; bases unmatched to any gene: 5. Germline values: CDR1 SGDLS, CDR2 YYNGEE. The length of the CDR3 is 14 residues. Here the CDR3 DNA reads TGTGCCAGCAGCGGGGGGACAGGGGGCCAGACGCAGTATTTT. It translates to CASSGGTGGQTQYF.

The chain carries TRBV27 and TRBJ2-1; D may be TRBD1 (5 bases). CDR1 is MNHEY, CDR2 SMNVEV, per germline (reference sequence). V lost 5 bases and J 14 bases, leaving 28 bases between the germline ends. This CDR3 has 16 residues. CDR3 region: CASSVYTAAGPSKKFF. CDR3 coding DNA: TGTGCCAGCAGTGTCTACACGGCGGCAGGGCCCTCGAAGAAGTTCTTC.

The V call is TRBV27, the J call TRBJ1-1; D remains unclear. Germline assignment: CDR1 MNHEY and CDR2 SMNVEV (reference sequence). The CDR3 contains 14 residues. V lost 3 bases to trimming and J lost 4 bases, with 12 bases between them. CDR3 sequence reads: CASSLKAWSTEAFF. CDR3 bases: TGTGCCAGCAGTTTGAAGGCATGGAGCACTGAAGCTTTCTTT.

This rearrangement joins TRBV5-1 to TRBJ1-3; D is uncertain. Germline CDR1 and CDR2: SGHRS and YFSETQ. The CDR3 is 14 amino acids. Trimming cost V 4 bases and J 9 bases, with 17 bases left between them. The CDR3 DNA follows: TGCGCCAGCAGCGTACTTGACCCTGCAGGCACCATATATTTT. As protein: CASSVLDPAGTIYF.

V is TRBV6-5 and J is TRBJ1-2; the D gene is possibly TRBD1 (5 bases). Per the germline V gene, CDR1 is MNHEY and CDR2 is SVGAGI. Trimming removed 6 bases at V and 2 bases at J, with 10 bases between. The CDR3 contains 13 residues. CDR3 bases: TGTGCCAGCAGAAAGGACACGAACTATGGCTACACCTTC. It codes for CASRKDTNYGYTF.

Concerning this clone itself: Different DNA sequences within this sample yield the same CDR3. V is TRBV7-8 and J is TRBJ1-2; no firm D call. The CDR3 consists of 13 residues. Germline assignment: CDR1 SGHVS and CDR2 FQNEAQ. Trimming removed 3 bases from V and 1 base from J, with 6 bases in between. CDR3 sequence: CASSFGGNYGYTF. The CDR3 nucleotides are TGTGCCAGCAGCTTTGGCGGTAACTATGGCTACACCTTC.

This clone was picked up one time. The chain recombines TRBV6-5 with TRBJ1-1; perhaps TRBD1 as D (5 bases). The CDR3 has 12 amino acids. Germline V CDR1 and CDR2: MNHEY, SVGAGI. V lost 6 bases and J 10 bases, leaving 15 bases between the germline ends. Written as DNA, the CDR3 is TGTGCCAGCAGCTCGGTGGCCGGGGGAGCTTTCTTT. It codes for CASSSVAGGAFF.

The CDR3 sequence is CASSLRGGNGYTF. CDR3 bases: TGTGCCAGCAGTCTTAGAGGAGGGAATGGCTACACCTTC. J is TRBJ1-2 and V is TRBV13, with unresolved D. Germline loops: CDR1 PRHDT, CDR2 FYEKMQ (reference sequence). Trimming pared 6 bases from V and 6 bases from J, leaving 14 bases between. The CDR3 has 13 amino acids. The variable domain in full, completed from reference TRBV13 and TRBJ1-2, reads AAGVIQSPRHLIKEKRETATLKCYPIPRHDTVYWYQQGPGQDPQFLISFYEKMQSDKGSIPDRFSAQQFSDYHSELNMSSLELGDSALYFCASSLRGGNGYTFGSGTRLTVV.

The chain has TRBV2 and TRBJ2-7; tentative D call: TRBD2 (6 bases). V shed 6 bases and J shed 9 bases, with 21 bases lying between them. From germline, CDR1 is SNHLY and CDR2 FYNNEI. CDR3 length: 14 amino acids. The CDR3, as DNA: TGTGCCAGCAGCCTCATGACCTTAGCCGGGGGGCAGTACTTC. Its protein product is CASSLMTLAGGQYF.

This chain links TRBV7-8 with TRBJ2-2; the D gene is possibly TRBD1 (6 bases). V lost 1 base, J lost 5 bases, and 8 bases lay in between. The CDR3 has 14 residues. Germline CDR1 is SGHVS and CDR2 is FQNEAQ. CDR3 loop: CASSLGTATGELFF. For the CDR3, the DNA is TGTGCCAGCAGCTTAGGGACAGCGACCGGGGAGCTGTTTTTT.

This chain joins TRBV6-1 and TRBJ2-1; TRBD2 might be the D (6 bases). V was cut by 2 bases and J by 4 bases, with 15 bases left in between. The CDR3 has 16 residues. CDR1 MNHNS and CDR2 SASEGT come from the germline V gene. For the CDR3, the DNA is TGTGCCAGCAGTGAAAGGCGGGGCCCACCATACAATGAGCAGTTCTTC. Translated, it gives CASSERRGPPYNEQFF.

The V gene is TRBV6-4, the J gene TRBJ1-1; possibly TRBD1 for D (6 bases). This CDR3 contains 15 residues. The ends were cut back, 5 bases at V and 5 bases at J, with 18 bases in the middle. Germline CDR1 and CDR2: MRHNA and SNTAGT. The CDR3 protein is CASSPFGGAGTEAFF. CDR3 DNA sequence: TGTGCCAGCAGTCCCTTCGGGGGGGCAGGGACTGAAGCTTTCTTT.

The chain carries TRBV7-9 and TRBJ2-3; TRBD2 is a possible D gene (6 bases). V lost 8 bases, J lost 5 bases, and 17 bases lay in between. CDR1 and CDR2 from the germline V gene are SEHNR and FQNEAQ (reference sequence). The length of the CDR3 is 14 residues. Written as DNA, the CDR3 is TGTGCCAGCGAATTCGTGGTGGGGGGAGATACGCAGTATTTT. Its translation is CASEFVVGGDTQYF. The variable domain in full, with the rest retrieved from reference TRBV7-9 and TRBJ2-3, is DTGVSQNPRHKITKRGQNVTFRCDPISEHNRLYWYRQTLGQGPEFLTYFQNEAQLEKSRLLSDRFSAERPKGSFSTLEIQRTEQGDSAMYLCASEFVVGGDTQYFGPGTRLTVL.

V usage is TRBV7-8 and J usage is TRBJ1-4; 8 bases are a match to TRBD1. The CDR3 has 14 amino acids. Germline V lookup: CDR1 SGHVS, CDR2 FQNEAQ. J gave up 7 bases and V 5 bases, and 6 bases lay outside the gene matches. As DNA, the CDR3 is TGTGCCAGCAGCCTACGACAGGGGCCTGAAAAACTGTTTTTT. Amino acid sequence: CASSLRQGPEKLFF. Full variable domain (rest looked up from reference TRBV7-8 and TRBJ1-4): GAGVSQSPRYKVAKRGQDVALRCDPISGHVSLFWYQQALGQGPEFLTYFQNEAQLDKSGLPSDRFFAERPEGSVSTLKIQRTQQEDSAVYLCASSLRQGPEKLFFGSGTQLSVL.

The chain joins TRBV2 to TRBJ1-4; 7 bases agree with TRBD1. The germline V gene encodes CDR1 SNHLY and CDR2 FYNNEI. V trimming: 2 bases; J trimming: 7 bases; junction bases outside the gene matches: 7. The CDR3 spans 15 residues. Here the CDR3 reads CASSESGQGVEKLFF. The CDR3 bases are TGTGCCAGCAGTGAAAGCGGGCAGGGGGTTGAAAAACTGTTTTTT.

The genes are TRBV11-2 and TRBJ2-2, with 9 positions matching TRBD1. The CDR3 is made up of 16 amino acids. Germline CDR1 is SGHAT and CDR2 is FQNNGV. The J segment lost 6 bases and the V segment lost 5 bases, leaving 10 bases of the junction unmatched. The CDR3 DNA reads TGTGCCAGCAGCACCGGACAGGGGATAATACCCGGGGAGCTGTTTTTT. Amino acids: CASSTGQGIIPGELFF.

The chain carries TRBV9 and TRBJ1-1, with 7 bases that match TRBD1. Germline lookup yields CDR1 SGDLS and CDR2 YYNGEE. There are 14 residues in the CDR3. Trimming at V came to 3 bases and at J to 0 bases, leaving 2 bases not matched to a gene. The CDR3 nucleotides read TGTGCCAGCAGCGATACAGGGGTGAACACTGAAGCTTTCTTT. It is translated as CASSDTGVNTEAFF.

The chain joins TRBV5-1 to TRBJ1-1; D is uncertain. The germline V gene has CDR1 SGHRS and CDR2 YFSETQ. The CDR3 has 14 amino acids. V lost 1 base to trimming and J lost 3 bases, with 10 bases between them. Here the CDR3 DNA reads TGCGCCAGCAGCTTGTTTGACGGAGACACTGAAGCTTTCTTT. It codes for CASSLFDGDTEAFF. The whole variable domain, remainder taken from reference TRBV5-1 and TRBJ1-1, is KAGVTQTPRYLIKTRGQQVTLSCSPISGHRSVSWYQQTPGQGLQFLFEYFSETQRNKGNFPGRFSGRQFSNSRSEMNVSTLELGDSALYLCASSLFDGDTEAFFGQGTRLTVV.

The CDR3 sequence: CASSLGGGTAKNIQYF. Here the CDR3 DNA reads TGTGCCAGCAGCTTAGGGGGGGGCACAGCCAAAAACATTCAGTACTTC. The chain employs TRBV7-2 and TRBJ2-4; perhaps TRBD2 as D (7 bases). Looked up from germline, CDR1 is SGHTA and CDR2 is FQGNSA. There are 16 residues in the CDR3. Trimming took 1 base from V and 0 from J, leaving 10 bases between them.

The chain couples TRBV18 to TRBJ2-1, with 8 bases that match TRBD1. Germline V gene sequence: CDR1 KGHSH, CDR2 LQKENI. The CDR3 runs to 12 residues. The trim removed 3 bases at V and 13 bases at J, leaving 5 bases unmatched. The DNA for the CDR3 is TGTGCCAGCTCACCCAACAGGGGGGACCAGTTCTTC. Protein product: CASSPNRGDQFF.

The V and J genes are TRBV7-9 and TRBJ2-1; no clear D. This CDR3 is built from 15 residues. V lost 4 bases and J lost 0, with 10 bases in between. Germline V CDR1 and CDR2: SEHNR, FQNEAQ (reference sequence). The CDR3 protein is CASSSLLSSYNEQFF. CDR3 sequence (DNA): TGTGCCAGCAGCTCGTTGTTGAGCTCCTACAATGAGCAGTTCTTC.

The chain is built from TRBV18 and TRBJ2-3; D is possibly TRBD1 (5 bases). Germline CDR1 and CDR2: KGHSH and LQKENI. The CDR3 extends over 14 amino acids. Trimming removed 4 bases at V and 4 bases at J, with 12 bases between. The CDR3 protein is CASSLLGQPDTQYF. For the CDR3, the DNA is TGTGCCAGCTCACTCTTGGGGCAGCCAGATACGCAGTATTTT. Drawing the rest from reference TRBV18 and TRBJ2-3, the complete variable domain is NAGVMQNPRHLVRRRGQEARLRCSPMKGHSHVYWYRQLPEEGLKFMVYLQKENIIDESGMPKERFSAEFPKEGPSILRIQQVVRGDSAAYFCASSLLGQPDTQYFGPGTRLTVL.

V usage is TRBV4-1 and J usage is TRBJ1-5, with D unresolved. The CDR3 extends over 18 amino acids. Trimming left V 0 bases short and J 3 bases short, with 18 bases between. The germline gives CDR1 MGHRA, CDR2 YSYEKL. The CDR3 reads CASSQDISTSGINQPQHF. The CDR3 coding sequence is TGCGCCAGCAGCCAAGATATCTCAACTTCGGGGATCAATCAGCCCCAGCATTTT.

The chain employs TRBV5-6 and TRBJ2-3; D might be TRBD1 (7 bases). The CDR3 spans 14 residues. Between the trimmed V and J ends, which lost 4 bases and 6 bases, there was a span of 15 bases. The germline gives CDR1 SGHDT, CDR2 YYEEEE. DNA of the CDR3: TGTGCCAGCAGCCCGCGACAGGGAGGCGATACGCAGTATTTT. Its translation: CASSPRQGGDTQYF.

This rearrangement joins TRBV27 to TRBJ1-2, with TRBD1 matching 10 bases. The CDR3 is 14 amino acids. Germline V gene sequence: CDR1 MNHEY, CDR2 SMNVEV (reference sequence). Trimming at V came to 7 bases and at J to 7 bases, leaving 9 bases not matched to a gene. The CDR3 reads CASTRQGAYGGYTF. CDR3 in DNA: TGTGCCAGCACCCGACAGGGGGCGTATGGTGGCTACACCTTC.

The CDR3 sequence: CASSLAGAAFF. CDR3 in DNA: TGTGCCAGCAGCTTAGCTGGGGCGGCTTTCTTT. This rearrangement joins TRBV7-9 to TRBJ1-1; D might be TRBD1 (5 bases). Trimming removed 0 bases from V and 11 bases from J, with 7 bases in between. The CDR3 covers 11 residues. Germline loops: CDR1 SEHNR, CDR2 FQNEAQ (reference sequence).

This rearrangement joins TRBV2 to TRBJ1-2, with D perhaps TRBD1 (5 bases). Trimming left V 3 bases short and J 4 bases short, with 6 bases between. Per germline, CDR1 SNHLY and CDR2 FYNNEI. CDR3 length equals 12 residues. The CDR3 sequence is CASSEGLYGYTF. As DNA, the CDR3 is TGTGCCAGCAGTGAGGGGCTCTATGGCTACACCTTC.

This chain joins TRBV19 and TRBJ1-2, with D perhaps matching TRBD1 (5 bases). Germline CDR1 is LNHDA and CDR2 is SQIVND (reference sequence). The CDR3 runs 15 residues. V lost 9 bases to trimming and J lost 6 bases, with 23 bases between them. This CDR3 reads CASTQTWGGVHGYTF. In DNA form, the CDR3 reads TGTGCCAGCACTCAAACGTGGGGGGGGGTGCATGGCTACACCTTC.

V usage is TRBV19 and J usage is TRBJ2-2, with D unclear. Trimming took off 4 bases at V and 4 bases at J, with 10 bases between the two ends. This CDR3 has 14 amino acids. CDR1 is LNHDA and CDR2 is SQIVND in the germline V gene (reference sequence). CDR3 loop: CASSKSYPTGELFF. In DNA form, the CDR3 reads TGTGCCAGTAGTAAATCCTACCCCACCGGGGAGCTGTTTTTT.

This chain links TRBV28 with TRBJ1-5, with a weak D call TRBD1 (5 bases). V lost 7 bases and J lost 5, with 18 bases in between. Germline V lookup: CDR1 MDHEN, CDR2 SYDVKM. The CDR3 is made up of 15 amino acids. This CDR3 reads CASTLLLGQDQPQHF. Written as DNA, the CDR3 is TGTGCCAGCACCCTCTTGTTGGGGCAAGATCAGCCCCAGCATTTT.

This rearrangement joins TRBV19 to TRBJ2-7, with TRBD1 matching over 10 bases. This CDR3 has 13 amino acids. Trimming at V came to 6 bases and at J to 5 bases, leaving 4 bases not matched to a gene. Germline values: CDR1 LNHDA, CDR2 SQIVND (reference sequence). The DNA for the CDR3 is TGTGCCAGTAGCGACAGGGGGCGGCACGAGCAGTACTTC. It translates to CASSDRGRHEQYF.